Shown below are 18 T cell receptor beta chains from a single sample sequenced in a study of response to subunit inactivated influenza vaccine. TCRdb ran MiXCR on the RT-PCR reads and lists one entry per CDR3 protein. The sample includes 250,000 to 350,000 distinct CDR3 sequences, around 20% of them seen just once. Sequences were derived from PBMCs from blood, sampled approximately 20 months after vaccination. These receptors were obtained from a man between 50 and 75 years old who received an inactivated influenza vaccine.

This clonotype was counted ten times or more. The chain is built from TRBV20-1 and TRBJ1-2; D unresolved. Between the trimmed V and J ends, which lost 7 bases and 4 bases, there was a span of 13 bases. The germline CDR1 and CDR2 sequences are DFQATT and SNEGSKA (reference sequence). CDR3 length: 12 residues. CDR3: CSVSGLIYGYTF. The CDR3 DNA follows: TGCAGTGTTTCCGGACTCATCTATGGCTACACCTTC.

V and J are TRBV7-2 and TRBJ2-7; D gene ambiguous. Germline V gene sequence: CDR1 SGHTA, CDR2 FQGNSA. Trimming took 1 base from V and 0 from J, leaving 4 bases between them. The CDR3 loop spans 13 amino acids. CDR3 nucleotide sequence: TGTGCCAGCAGCTTAGGAAACTCCTACGAGCAGTACTTC. Translated, it gives CASSLGNSYEQYF. The whole variable domain, filled in from reference TRBV7-2 and TRBJ2-7, reads GAGVSQSPSNKVTEKGKDVELRCDPISGHTALYWYRQSLGQGLEFLIYFQGNSAPDKSGLPSDRFSAERTGGSVSTLTIQRTQQEDSAVYLCASSLGNSYEQYFGPGTRLTVT.

This clonotype was picked up many times. The chain links TRBV19 to TRBJ1-1; no clear D gene. CDR3 size: 13 residues. Germline loops: CDR1 LNHDA, CDR2 SQIVND (reference sequence). V was pared by 7 bases and J by 0 bases, with 9 bases between. The CDR3 loop reads CASMGFMNTEAFF. The DNA of the CDR3 is TGTGCCAGTATGGGCTTCATGAACACTGAAGCTTTCTTT.

This chain connects TRBV24-1 to TRBJ2-1; D might be TRBD2 (6 bases). Looked up from germline, CDR1 is KGHDR and CDR2 is SFDVKD. The CDR3 extends over 15 amino acids. Trimming pared 9 bases from V and 0 bases from J, leaving 14 bases between. The CDR3 reads CATAPGLTSYNEQFF. In nucleotides, the CDR3 is TGTGCCACCGCCCCGGGACTGACCTCCTACAATGAGCAGTTCTTC.

The rearrangement uses TRBV7-9 and TRBJ2-1; 12 bases fit TRBD2. Losses at the gene ends were 5 bases for V and 2 bases for J; bases not matched to a gene: 4. CDR1 and CDR2 (germline): SEHNR, FQNEAQ (reference sequence). The CDR3 has 16 residues. The CDR3 DNA sequence: TGTGCCAGCAGCACCAGGACTAGCGGGGCCTACAATGAGCAGTTCTTC. This codes for CASSTRTSGAYNEQFF.

V and J are TRBV13 and TRBJ2-7; no reliable D call. The V and J ends lost 5 bases and 1 base respectively, with 12 bases between them. CDR1 and CDR2 from the germline V gene are PRHDT and FYEKMQ (reference sequence). CDR3 length: 14 residues. This CDR3 reads CASSDRARSYEQYF. CDR3 sequence (DNA): TGTGCCAGCAGCGACCGGGCCAGATCCTACGAGCAGTACTTC.

This clonotype was observed a few times. V is TRBV3-1 and J is TRBJ1-2; no firm D call. Germline V gene sequence: CDR1 LGHDT, CDR2 YNNKEL (reference sequence). The length of the CDR3 is 14 residues. V gave up 4 bases and J gave up 5 bases, with 14 bases separating them. The CDR3 DNA follows: TGTGCCAGCAGCCCACCCCGGGCTTCATATGGCTACACCTTC. It yields the protein CASSPPRASYGYTF.

The chain uses TRBV7-2 and TRBJ2-1; a weak D match, TRBD1 (5 bases). The CDR3 contains 16 residues. Germline V gives CDR1 SGHTA, CDR2 FQGNSA. V lost 6 bases, J lost 4 bases, and 19 bases lay in between. CDR3 residues: CASRPYQGISYNEQFF. In DNA, the CDR3 is TGTGCCAGCAGGCCATATCAGGGAATCTCTTACAATGAGCAGTTCTTC. The whole variable domain, remainder taken from reference TRBV7-2 and TRBJ2-1, is GAGVSQSPSNKVTEKGKDVELRCDPISGHTALYWYRQSLGQGLEFLIYFQGNSAPDKSGLPSDRFSAERTGGSVSTLTIQRTQQEDSAVYLCASRPYQGISYNEQFFGPGTRLTVL.

The V gene is TRBV9, the J gene TRBJ2-3; D not certain. The V end was cut by 0 bases, the J end by 2 bases, with 13 bases between. Germline values: CDR1 SGDLS, CDR2 YYNGEE. The CDR3 spans 16 residues. CDR3 in amino acids: CASSVGSGRHTDTQYF. DNA of the CDR3: TGTGCCAGCAGCGTAGGATCAGGTCGTCACACAGATACGCAGTATTTT.

CDR3 in amino acids: CASSLEVGGPYEQYF. CDR3 in DNA: TGTGCCAGCAGCTTGGAGGTGGGGGGGCCCTACGAGCAGTACTTC. The rearrangement uses TRBV5-6 and TRBJ2-7; perhaps TRBD2 as D (7 bases). Trimming pared 0 bases from V and 2 bases from J, leaving 12 bases between. The CDR3 spans 15 residues. Germline CDR1 and CDR2: SGHDT and YYEEEE.

The V gene is TRBV28, the J gene TRBJ1-6, with a weak D call TRBD1 (5 bases). Per the germline V gene, CDR1 is MDHEN and CDR2 is SYDVKM. CDR3 length equals 15 residues. Trimming pared 6 bases from V and 11 bases from J, leaving 20 bases between. CDR3 region: CASSTPGSGYTPLHF. Written as DNA, the CDR3 is TGTGCCAGCAGCACTCCAGGGTCAGGGTATACACCCCTCCACTTT.

This clonotype was observed a handful of times. V usage is TRBV4-2 and J usage is TRBJ2-5, with 10 nucleotides matching TRBD1. The germline CDR1 and CDR2 sequences are LGHNA and YNFKEQ. This CDR3 contains 15 residues. Trimming removed 3 bases from V and 5 bases from J; junction bases left unmatched: 6. The CDR3 spells CASSQTGTGEETQYF. CDR3 DNA sequence: TGTGCCAGCAGCCAGACGGGGACAGGGGAGGAGACCCAGTACTTC.

This clonotype appeared many times. The chain recombines TRBV5-1 with TRBJ1-1, with 10 bases matching TRBD1. This CDR3 is built from 18 residues. After removal of 4 bases from V and 1 base from J, the junction contained 13 bases not matched to a gene. CDR1 and CDR2 (germline): SGHRS, YFSETQ. This CDR3 is CASSPTPTGQGTNTEAFF. For the CDR3, the DNA is TGCGCCAGCAGCCCCACCCCCACGGGACAGGGGACGAACACTGAAGCTTTCTTT.

V usage is TRBV24-1 and J usage is TRBJ1-5; D is ambiguous. This CDR3 region has 14 residues. From germline, CDR1 is KGHDR and CDR2 SFDVKD. Trimming left V 3 bases short and J 3 bases short, with 8 bases between. In DNA, the CDR3 is TGTGCCACCAGTGATCCGCGGACCAATCAGCCCCAGCATTTT. Its translation is CATSDPRTNQPQHF.

This clonotype was seen more than once but under ten times. The rearrangement joins TRBV7-9 to TRBJ1-5, with D hard to call. Trimming stripped 1 base from V and 6 bases from J, with 7 bases between. This CDR3 has 13 residues. CDR1 is SEHNR, CDR2 FQNEAQ, per germline (reference sequence). CDR3 amino acids: CASSLGRSQPQHF. CDR3 sequence (DNA): TGTGCCAGCAGCTTAGGCCGAAGTCAGCCCCAGCATTTT. The full variable domain, completed using reference TRBV7-9 and TRBJ1-5, is DTGVSQNPRHKITKRGQNVTFRCDPISEHNRLYWYRQTLGQGPEFLTYFQNEAQLEKSRLLSDRFSAERPKGSFSTLEIQRTEQGDSAMYLCASSLGRSQPQHFGDGTRLSIL.

This clonotype appeared many times. The V and J genes are TRBV7-9 and TRBJ1-1; 8 bases match TRBD1. The V gene's germline CDR1 is SEHNR and CDR2 FQNEAQ (reference sequence). The V gene end was trimmed by 8 bases and the J gene end by 4 bases; junction bases not matched to a gene: 6. This CDR3 comprises 13 residues. CDR3 in DNA: TGTGCCAGCGAACTTACAGGGGGCACTGAAGCTTTCTTT. Amino acid sequence: CASELTGGTEAFF.

This clonotype turned up a few times. The CDR3 is CASSTSSGQGASPLHF. The CDR3 coding sequence is TGTGCCAGCAGCACCTCAAGTGGGCAGGGGGCTTCACCCCTCCACTTT. The chain joins TRBV7-9 to TRBJ1-6; 8 bases are a match to TRBD1. The CDR3 extends over 16 amino acids. The J segment lost 9 bases and the V segment lost 5 bases, leaving 12 bases of the junction unmatched. CDR1 and CDR2 (germline): SEHNR, FQNEAQ (reference sequence).

The V gene is TRBV20-1, the J gene TRBJ2-5; TRBD2 aligns across 7 bases. The germline CDR1 and CDR2 sequences are DFQATT and SNEGSKA (reference sequence). The junction had 6 bases not matched to a gene; V was cut back by 3 bases and J by 2 bases. The CDR3 is 14 amino acids. For the CDR3, the DNA is TGCAGTGCTAGGGTTAGCGGGTTGCAAGAGACCCAGTACTTC. Encoded protein: CSARVSGLQETQYF.